This T cell receptor (beta chain) is from a study of early stage breast cancer tumors. Study-wide background: Most invasive tumors, about 75% of the 16, were ER+/PR+/HER2-.

For this clone: The antigen is unknown.

Using immunoSEQ multiplex PCR, the repertoire was profiled, and TCRdb retains in-frame clones only, with some absent. The repertoire holds about 51,000 clones, with 78% as singletons. Study observations and caveats: Enriched TCRB sequences shared across patients were mostly commonly generated sequences. Tumors had roughly 2.4-fold higher T cell density and higher clonality than adjacent normal breast tissue.

Germline V gene sequence: CDR1 SGHDT, CDR2 YYEEEE. This CDR3 has 12 amino acids. V was pared by 5 bases and J by 9 bases, with 12 bases between. This clonotype was sampled from a person between 35 and 49 years old with breast cancer. Sequencing was performed on blood. The chain has TRBV5-6 and TRBJ2-1; D gene uncertain. Here the CDR3 reads CASRRRGLEQFF. DNA of the CDR3: TGTGCCAGCAGGCGGCGCGGTCTTGAGCAGTTCTTC.